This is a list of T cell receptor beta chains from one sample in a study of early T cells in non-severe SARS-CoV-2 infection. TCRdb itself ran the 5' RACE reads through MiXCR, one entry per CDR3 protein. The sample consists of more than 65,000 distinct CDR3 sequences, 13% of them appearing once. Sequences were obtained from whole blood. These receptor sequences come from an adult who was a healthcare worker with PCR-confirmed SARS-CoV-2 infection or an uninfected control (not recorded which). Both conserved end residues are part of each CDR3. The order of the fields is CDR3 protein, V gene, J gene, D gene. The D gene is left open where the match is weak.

CDR3 protein: CASSLGAWESTYEQYF
V gene: TRBV5-1
J gene: TRBJ2-7
D gene: NA

CDR3 protein: CSARGMGGSNQPQHF
V gene: TRBV20-1
J gene: TRBJ1-5
D gene: NA

CDR3 protein: CSARDDLAGTSYEQYF
V gene: TRBV20-1
J gene: TRBJ2-7
D gene: TRBD2

CDR3 protein: CASSPLSRSAGLETQYF
V gene: TRBV18
J gene: TRBJ2-5
D gene: NA

CDR3 protein: CASSLGLSNTEAFF
V gene: TRBV11-2
J gene: TRBJ1-1
D gene: NA

CDR3 protein: CASSESSWGPGYNEQFF
V gene: TRBV25-1
J gene: TRBJ2-1
D gene: NA

CDR3 protein: CASSPQGTRETQYF
V gene: TRBV18
J gene: TRBJ2-5
D gene: NA

CDR3 protein: CSASNREIGGYTF
V gene: TRBV20-1
J gene: TRBJ1-2
D gene: NA

CDR3 protein: CASRGRREQYF
V gene: TRBV2
J gene: TRBJ2-7
D gene: NA

CDR3 protein: CASSYSRGGNYGYTF
V gene: TRBV6-5
J gene: TRBJ1-2
D gene: NA

CDR3 protein: CASSPRDRVTEAFF
V gene: TRBV4-3
J gene: TRBJ1-1
D gene: TRBD1

CDR3 protein: CSVEPQRGPRETQYF
V gene: TRBV29-1
J gene: TRBJ2-5
D gene: TRBD2

CDR3 protein: CASRNSGGYYEQYF
V gene: TRBV28
J gene: TRBJ2-7
D gene: TRBD2

CDR3 protein: CAIGRTGEETQYF
V gene: TRBV10-3
J gene: TRBJ2-5
D gene: TRBD1

CDR3 protein: CASSLSATSGGGQETQYF
V gene: TRBV7-2
J gene: TRBJ2-5
D gene: TRBD2

CDR3 protein: CASSLPGAGNTIYF
V gene: TRBV28
J gene: TRBJ1-3
D gene: NA

CDR3 protein: CSVILSGEQYF
V gene: TRBV29-1
J gene: TRBJ2-7
D gene: NA

CDR3 protein: CASSAPGSTRNTEAFF
V gene: TRBV6-5
J gene: TRBJ1-1
D gene: NA

CDR3 protein: CASSSPPGTVSNTQYF
V gene: TRBV11-1
J gene: TRBJ2-3
D gene: TRBD1

CDR3 protein: CASSQSVLAGPQGIQYF
V gene: TRBV14
J gene: TRBJ2-4
D gene: TRBD2

CDR3 protein: CASSLEKDTEAFF
V gene: TRBV7-6
J gene: TRBJ1-1
D gene: NA

CDR3 protein: CASSPQGTNTEAFF
V gene: TRBV6-2/TRBV6-3
J gene: TRBJ1-1
D gene: NA

CDR3 protein: CASSLGIQAHYGYTF
V gene: TRBV7-8
J gene: TRBJ1-2
D gene: NA

CDR3 protein: CASSQASGVNTGELFF
V gene: TRBV3-1
J gene: TRBJ2-2
D gene: NA

CDR3 protein: CASSLGGTSQGEQFF
V gene: TRBV7-3
J gene: TRBJ2-1
D gene: TRBD2

CDR3 protein: CASSYGREGRPQYNEQFF
V gene: TRBV5-5
J gene: TRBJ2-1
D gene: TRBD2

CDR3 protein: CASQGGGTEAFF
V gene: TRBV10-3
J gene: TRBJ1-1
D gene: NA

CDR3 protein: CASSLPSGRAYNEQFF
V gene: TRBV3-1
J gene: TRBJ2-1
D gene: TRBD2

CDR3 protein: CASSPQGGSSHEQYF
V gene: TRBV11-2
J gene: TRBJ2-7
D gene: NA

CDR3 protein: CAISESGGDTQYF
V gene: TRBV10-3
J gene: TRBJ2-3
D gene: NA

CDR3 protein: CASQPGQETQYF
V gene: TRBV28
J gene: TRBJ2-5
D gene: NA

CDR3 protein: CASRPGSMNTEAFF
V gene: TRBV11-3
J gene: TRBJ1-1
D gene: NA

CDR3 protein: CALSGQAYNEQFF
V gene: TRBV30
J gene: TRBJ2-1
D gene: NA

CDR3 protein: CASSLVAGPTDTQYF
V gene: TRBV11-2
J gene: TRBJ2-3
D gene: TRBD2

CDR3 protein: CASSTAFPNTEAFF
V gene: TRBV6-5
J gene: TRBJ1-1
D gene: NA

CDR3 protein: CSAHGGDTDTQYF
V gene: TRBV29-1
J gene: TRBJ2-3
D gene: TRBD2

CDR3 protein: CSVEDPRQGPYGYTF
V gene: TRBV29-1
J gene: TRBJ1-2
D gene: TRBD1

CDR3 protein: CASSIQGTGNTIYF
V gene: TRBV21-1
J gene: TRBJ1-3
D gene: NA

CDR3 protein: CASSQVGQGNNEQFF
V gene: TRBV4-1
J gene: TRBJ2-1
D gene: TRBD1

CDR3 protein: CASSPNGHSNEKLFF
V gene: TRBV18
J gene: TRBJ1-4
D gene: NA

CDR3 protein: CASTPGLAREQYF
V gene: TRBV2
J gene: TRBJ2-7
D gene: TRBD2